Below, 16 T cell receptor beta chains from the same sample are listed, as sequenced in a study of identical twins. TCRdb called the 5' RACE reads again in MiXCR, with one record for every CDR3 protein. Of roughly 220,000 distinct CDR3 sequences in the sample, 6.5% are singletons; the top ten hold less than 15%. The same data also contributed to another study, on T cells expressing NK-cell markers.

Input material: CD8+ T cells sorted from blood. These receptors all come from a young woman in good health.

This clonotype occurred a few times. CDR3 protein: CSAPLGGGPAGELFF. For the CDR3, the DNA is TGCAGTGCTCCTCTGGGGGGGGGGCCGGCCGGGGAGCTGTTTTTT. The chain joins TRBV20-1 to TRBJ2-2; weak D call: TRBD2 (7 bases). The CDR3 extends over 15 amino acids. The V end was cut by 5 bases, the J end by 6 bases, with 19 bases between. Germline CDR1 DFQATT, CDR2 SNEGSKA (reference sequence).

The V gene is TRBV7-9, the J gene TRBJ1-1; weak D call: TRBD1 (6 bases). Trimming took off 5 bases at V and 1 base at J, with 11 bases between the two ends. Germline CDR1 SEHNR, CDR2 FQNEAQ (reference sequence). There are 14 residues in the CDR3. CDR3 protein: CASSAGGGNTEAFF. CDR3 DNA sequence: TGTGCCAGCAGCGCCGGAGGGGGGAACACTGAAGCTTTCTTT.

The table lists this clonotype with a few counts. This sequence joins TRBV5-5 and TRBJ1-1; no definite D call. There are 12 residues in the CDR3. Deletions cut 0 bases from V and 6 bases from J, with 6 bases between. The germline V gene encodes CDR1 SGHKS and CDR2 YYEKEE (reference sequence). CDR3 residues: CASSLVPAEAFF. CDR3 DNA: TGTGCCAGCAGCTTGGTTCCGGCTGAAGCTTTCTTT.

A few counts support this clonotype. V and J are TRBV6-5 and TRBJ1-3; D possibly corresponds to TRBD1 (6 bases). V lost 0 bases and J 4 bases, leaving 13 bases between the germline ends. Germline values: CDR1 MNHEY, CDR2 SVGAGI. The CDR3 loop spans 16 amino acids. The CDR3 reads CASSYSEGVGGNTIYF. The CDR3 region has the DNA TGTGCCAGCAGTTACTCGGAGGGGGTGGGAGGAAACACCATATATTTT.

This clonotype has a handful of counts. This sequence joins TRBV20-1 and TRBJ2-3, with TRBD1 as a possible D gene (6 bases). From germline, CDR1 is DFQATT and CDR2 SNEGSKA (reference sequence). The CDR3 runs 15 residues. V lost 6 bases and J 3 bases, leaving 19 bases between the germline ends. CDR3 sequence reads: CSADLGAPRTDTQYF. The CDR3 DNA reads TGCAGTGCCGATCTGGGGGCGCCCAGAACAGATACGCAGTATTTT.

The sample holds many counts of this clonotype. The chain has TRBV5-1 and TRBJ1-2; weak D call: TRBD1 (6 bases). The CDR3 is 14 amino acids. V was clipped by 2 bases and J by 8 bases, with 16 bases between them. Germline V gives CDR1 SGHRS, CDR2 YFSETQ. Here the CDR3 reads CASSFDRTLLGYTF. The CDR3 bases are TGCGCCAGCAGCTTTGACAGGACGCTCCTGGGCTACACCTTC.

This rearrangement joins TRBV5-1 to TRBJ2-3; no clear D gene. The CDR3 consists of 14 residues. V was shortened by 4 bases and J by 4 bases, with 13 bases between the two germline ends. Germline CDR1 SGHRS, CDR2 YFSETQ. The CDR3 reads CASSPMETADTQYF. The DNA for the CDR3 is TGCGCCAGCAGCCCCATGGAAACCGCAGATACGCAGTATTTT.

With respect to this clonotype: This may be a read error: a much more frequent sequence differs by one nucleotide. The chain is built from TRBV9 and TRBJ1-1; D not certain. Germline values: CDR1 SGDLS, CDR2 YYNGEE. This CDR3 comprises 13 residues. CDR3 residues: CASTVEAGTEAFF. As DNA, the CDR3 is TGTGCCAGCACCGTAGAAGCGGGCACTGAAGCTTTCTTT.

V gene TRBV12-3 or TRBV12-4 combines with J gene TRBJ2-3; a possible D gene is TRBD2 (7 bases). Deletions cut 3 bases from V and 5 bases from J, with 15 bases between. The CDR3 is 15 residues long. The CDR3 region has the DNA TGTGCCAGCAGTTTGGGACACCTAGCGGTAGATACGCAGTATTTT. The encoded protein is CASSLGHLAVDTQYF.

This clonotype was seen a handful of times. This chain links TRBV7-2 with TRBJ2-1; TRBD2 matches at 10 bases. Germline V CDR1 and CDR2: SGHTA, FQGNSA. This CDR3 has 16 amino acids. The V segment lost 5 bases and the J segment 7 bases; nucleotides outside the gene matches: 11. CDR3 residues: CASSPWAAGGENEQFF. In DNA, the CDR3 is TGTGCCAGCAGCCCTTGGGCAGCGGGAGGGGAGAATGAGCAGTTCTTC.

This chain uses TRBV19 with TRBJ1-2, with TRBD1 as a possible D gene (6 bases). This CDR3 is 14 amino acids long. Germline CDR1 LNHDA, CDR2 SQIVND (reference sequence). V lost 0 bases to trimming and J lost 8 bases, with 13 bases between them. In DNA, the CDR3 is TGTGCCAGTAGTATAGACCTACCAGGGGACGGCTACACCTTC. As protein: CASSIDLPGDGYTF.

This clonotype was counted at least ten times. The rearrangement joins TRBV4-2 to TRBJ2-3; 11 positions match TRBD2. The V segment lost 2 bases and the J segment 5 bases; nucleotides outside the gene matches: 6. Germline CDR1 is LGHNA and CDR2 is YNFKEQ. The CDR3 consists of 16 residues. The CDR3 loop reads CASSQRSGGAEDTQYF. The CDR3 bases are TGTGCCAGCAGCCAACGTAGCGGGGGGGCGGAAGATACGCAGTATTTT.

Ten or more counts support this clonotype. The chain is built from TRBV9 and TRBJ1-1; 10 bases agree with TRBD1. J lost 5 bases, V lost 3 bases, and 7 bases had no gene match. The germline V gene has CDR1 SGDLS and CDR2 YYNGEE. The CDR3 extends over 15 amino acids. In DNA, the CDR3 is TGTGCCAGCAGCGCGACAGGGGGCCTCTCGACTGAAGCTTTCTTT. Residues: CASSATGGLSTEAFF.

The CDR3 DNA reads as TGTGCCAGCAGCTTACGGGTCGGTGACGCTGAAGCTTTCTTT. Translating it yields CASSLRVGDAEAFF. The genes are TRBV7-2 and TRBJ1-1; no firm D call. Trimming removed 2 bases from V and 6 bases from J, with 13 bases in between. The germline CDR1 and CDR2 sequences are SGHTA and FQGNSA. The CDR3 is 14 residues long.

A few counts support this clonotype. The chain uses TRBV13 and TRBJ2-2; 14 nucleotides agree with TRBD2. Germline lookup yields CDR1 PRHDT and CDR2 FYEKMQ (reference sequence). This CDR3 region has 17 residues. The V gene end was trimmed by 5 bases and the J gene end by 6 bases; junction bases not matched to a gene: 8. CDR3 loop: CASSVGLAGGVAGELFF. The CDR3 nucleotides are TGTGCCAGCAGCGTCGGACTAGCGGGGGGAGTGGCCGGGGAGCTGTTTTTT.

This clonotype turned up a few times. The genes are TRBV5-1 and TRBJ2-7, with 7 nucleotides matching TRBD2. V lost 1 base to trimming and J lost 2 bases; unmatched junction nucleotides: 6. The CDR3 spans 15 residues. Germline CDR1 SGHRS, CDR2 YFSETQ. DNA for the CDR3: TGCGCCAGCAGCTTGTGGAGCGGGGCCACCTACGAGCAGTACTTC. It is translated as CASSLWSGATYEQYF.